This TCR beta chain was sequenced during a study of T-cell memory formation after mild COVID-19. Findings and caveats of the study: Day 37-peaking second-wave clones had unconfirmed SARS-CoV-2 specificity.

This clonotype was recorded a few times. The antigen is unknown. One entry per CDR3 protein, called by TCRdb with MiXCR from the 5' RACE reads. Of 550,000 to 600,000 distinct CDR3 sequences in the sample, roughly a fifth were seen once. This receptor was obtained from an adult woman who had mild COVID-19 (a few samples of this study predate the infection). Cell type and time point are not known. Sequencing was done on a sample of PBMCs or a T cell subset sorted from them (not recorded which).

The CDR3 region has the DNA TGTGCCAGCAGTTTAAGTGGGGGTTCCTATGGCTACACCTTC. This gives the protein CASSLSGGSYGYTF. The V gene is TRBV12-3 or TRBV12-4, the J gene TRBJ1-2; a possible D gene is TRBD1 (5 bases). This CDR3 has 14 residues. With 2 bases removed from V and 4 bases from J, the gap between germline ends came to 11 bases.